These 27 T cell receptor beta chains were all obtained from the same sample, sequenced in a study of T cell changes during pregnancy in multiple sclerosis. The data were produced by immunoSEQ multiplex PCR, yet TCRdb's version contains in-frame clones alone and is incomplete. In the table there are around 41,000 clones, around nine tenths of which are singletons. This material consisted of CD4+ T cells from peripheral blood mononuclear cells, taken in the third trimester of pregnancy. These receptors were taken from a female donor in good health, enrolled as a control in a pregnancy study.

The DNA of the CDR3 is TGTGCCAGCAATAGCGGGGGGGCAGAAGAGACCCAGTACTTC. Translated: CASNSGGAEETQYF. This sequence joins TRBV2 and TRBJ2-5, with 11 bases matching TRBD2. V shed 7 bases, J shed 3 bases, and the junction held 4 bases outside the gene matches. In germline, CDR1 is SNHLY, CDR2 FYNNEI. The CDR3 is made up of 14 amino acids.

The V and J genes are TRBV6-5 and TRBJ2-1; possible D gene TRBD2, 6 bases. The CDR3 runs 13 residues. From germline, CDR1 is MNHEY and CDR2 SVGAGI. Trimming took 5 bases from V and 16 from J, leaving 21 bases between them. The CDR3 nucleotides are TGTGCCAGCAGTCTGGGACTGAACGCCCACCTATTCTTC. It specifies CASSLGLNAHLFF.

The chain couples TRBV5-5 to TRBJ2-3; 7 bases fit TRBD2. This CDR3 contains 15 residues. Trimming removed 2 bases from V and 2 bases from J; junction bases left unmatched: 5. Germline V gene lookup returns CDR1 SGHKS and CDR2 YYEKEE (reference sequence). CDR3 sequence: CASSFRLAATDTQYF. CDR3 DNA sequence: TGTGCCAGCAGCTTCCGGCTAGCGGCCACAGATACGCAGTATTTT.

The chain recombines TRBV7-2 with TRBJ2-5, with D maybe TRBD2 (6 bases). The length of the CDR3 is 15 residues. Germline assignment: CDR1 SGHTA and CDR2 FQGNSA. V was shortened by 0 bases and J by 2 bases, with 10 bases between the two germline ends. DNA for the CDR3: TGTGCCAGCAGCTTAGCCGCGGGAACTCAAGAGACCCAGTACTTC. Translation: CASSLAAGTQETQYF.

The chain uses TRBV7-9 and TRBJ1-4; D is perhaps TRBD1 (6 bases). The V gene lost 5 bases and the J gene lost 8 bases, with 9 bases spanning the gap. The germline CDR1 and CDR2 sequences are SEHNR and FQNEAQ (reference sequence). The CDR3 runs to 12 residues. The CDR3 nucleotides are TGTGCCAGCAGCACGGACAGAGAAAAACTGTTTTTT. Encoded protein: CASSTDREKLFF.

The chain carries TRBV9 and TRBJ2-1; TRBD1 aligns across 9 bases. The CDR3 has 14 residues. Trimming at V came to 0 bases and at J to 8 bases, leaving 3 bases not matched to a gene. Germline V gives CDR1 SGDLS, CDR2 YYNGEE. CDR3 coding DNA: TGTGCCAGCAGCGTAGGGGACAGGGTATATGAGCAGTTCTTC. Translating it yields CASSVGDRVYEQFF.

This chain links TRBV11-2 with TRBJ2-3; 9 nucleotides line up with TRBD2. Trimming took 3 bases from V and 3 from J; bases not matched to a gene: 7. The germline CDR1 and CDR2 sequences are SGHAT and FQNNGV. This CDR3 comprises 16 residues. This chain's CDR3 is CASSFAGGGATDTQYF. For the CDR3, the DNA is TGTGCCAGCAGCTTTGCTGGCGGGGGGGCGACAGATACGCAGTATTTT. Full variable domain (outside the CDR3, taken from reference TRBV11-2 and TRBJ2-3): EAGVAQSPRYKIIEKRQSVAFWCNPISGHATLYWYQQILGQGPKLLIQFQNNGVVDDSQLPKDRFSAERLKGVDSTLKIQPAKLEDSAVYLCASSFAGGGATDTQYFGPGTRLTVL.

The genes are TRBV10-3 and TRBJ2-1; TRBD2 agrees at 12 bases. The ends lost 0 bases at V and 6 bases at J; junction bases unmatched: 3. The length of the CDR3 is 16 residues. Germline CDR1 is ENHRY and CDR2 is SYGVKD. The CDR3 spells CAISESSTSGGNEQFF. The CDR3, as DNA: TGTGCCATCAGTGAGTCGTCGACTAGCGGGGGCAATGAGCAGTTCTTC.

The CDR3 loop is CASSVTGVDYEQYF. The CDR3 DNA reads as TGTGCCAGCAGTGTGACAGGGGTGGACTACGAGCAGTACTTC. The J gene is TRBJ2-7, the V gene TRBV28, with 8 bases identical to TRBD1. Germline V gives CDR1 MDHEN, CDR2 SYDVKM. The CDR3 extends over 14 amino acids. With V trimmed by 5 bases and J by 3 bases, 6 bases remained unmatched.

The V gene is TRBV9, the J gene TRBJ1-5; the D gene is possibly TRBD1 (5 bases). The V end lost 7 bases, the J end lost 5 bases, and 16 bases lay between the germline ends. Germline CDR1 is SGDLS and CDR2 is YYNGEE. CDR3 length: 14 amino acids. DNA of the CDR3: TGTGCCAGCGGTGGGGGAGGGTTAGATCAGCCCCAGCATTTT. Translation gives CASGGGGLDQPQHF.

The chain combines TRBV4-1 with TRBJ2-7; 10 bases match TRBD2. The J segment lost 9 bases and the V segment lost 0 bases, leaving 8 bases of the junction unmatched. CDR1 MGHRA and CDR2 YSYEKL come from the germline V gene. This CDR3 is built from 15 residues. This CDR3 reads CASSQDGSGRGVQYF. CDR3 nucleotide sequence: TGCGCCAGCAGCCAAGATGGGAGCGGGAGGGGTGTGCAGTACTTC.

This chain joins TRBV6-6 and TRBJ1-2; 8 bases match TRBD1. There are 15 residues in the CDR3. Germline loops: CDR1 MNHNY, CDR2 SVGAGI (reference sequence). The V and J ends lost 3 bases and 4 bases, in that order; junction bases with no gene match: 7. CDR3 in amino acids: CASSYPQGGSYGYTF. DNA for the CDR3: TGTGCCAGCAGTTATCCACAGGGGGGGAGCTATGGCTACACCTTC.

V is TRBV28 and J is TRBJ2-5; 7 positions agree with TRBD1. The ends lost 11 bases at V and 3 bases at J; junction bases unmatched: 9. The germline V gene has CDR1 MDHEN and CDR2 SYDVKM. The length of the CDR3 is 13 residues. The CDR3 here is CAAAMTGKETQYF. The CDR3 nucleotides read TGTGCCGCTGCAATGACAGGGAAAGAGACCCAGTACTTC.

For the CDR3, the DNA is TGTGCCAGCAGCAGAGACATGGGACAAGGTGGTTATGGCTACACCTTC. Its protein is CASSRDMGQGGYGYTF. The rearrangement uses TRBV9 and TRBJ1-2; D may be TRBD1 (6 bases). The germline CDR1 and CDR2 sequences are SGDLS and YYNGEE. Trimming stripped 4 bases from V and 5 bases from J, with 21 bases between. CDR3 length: 16 amino acids.

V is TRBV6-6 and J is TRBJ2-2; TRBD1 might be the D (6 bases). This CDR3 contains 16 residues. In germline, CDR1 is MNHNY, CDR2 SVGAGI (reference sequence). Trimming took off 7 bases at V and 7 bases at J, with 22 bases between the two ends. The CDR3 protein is CASKDRQGHMYGELFF. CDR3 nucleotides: TGTGCCAGCAAAGATCGGCAGGGACACATGTACGGGGAGCTGTTTTTT.

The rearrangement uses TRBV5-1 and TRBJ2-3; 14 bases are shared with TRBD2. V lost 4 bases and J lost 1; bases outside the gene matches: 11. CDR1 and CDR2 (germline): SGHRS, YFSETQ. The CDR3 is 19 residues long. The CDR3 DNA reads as TGCGCCAGCAGCCCCGGACTAGCGGGAGGACAGATCGGCACAGATACGCAGTATTTT. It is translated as CASSPGLAGGQIGTDTQYF.

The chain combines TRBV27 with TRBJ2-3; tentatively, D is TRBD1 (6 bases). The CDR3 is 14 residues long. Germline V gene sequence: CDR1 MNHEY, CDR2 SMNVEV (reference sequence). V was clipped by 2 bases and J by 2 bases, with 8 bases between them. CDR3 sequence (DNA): TGTGCCAGCAGTTTAGAGGGGGACACAGATACGCAGTATTTT. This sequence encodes CASSLEGDTDTQYF.

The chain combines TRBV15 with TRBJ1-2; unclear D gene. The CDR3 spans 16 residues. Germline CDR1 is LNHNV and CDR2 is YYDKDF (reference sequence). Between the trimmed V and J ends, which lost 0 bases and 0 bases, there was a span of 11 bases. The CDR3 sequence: CATSRDLESSNYGYTF. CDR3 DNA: TGTGCCACCAGCAGAGATTTAGAAAGCTCTAACTATGGCTACACCTTC. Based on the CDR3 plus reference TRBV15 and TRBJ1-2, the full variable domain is DAMVIQNPRYQVTQFGKPVTLSCSQTLNHNVMYWYQQKSSQAPKLLFHYYDKDFNNEADTPDNFQSRRPNTSFCFLDIRSPGLGDTAMYLCATSRDLESSNYGYTFGSGTRLTVV.

CDR3: CASLLGQGSTEAFF. DNA for the CDR3: TGTGCCAGCCTCCTGGGACAGGGGAGCACTGAAGCTTTCTTT. The chain joins TRBV18 to TRBJ1-1; TRBD1 aligns across 10 bases. V was clipped by 8 bases and J by 4 bases; unmatched bases: 7. Germline values: CDR1 KGHSH, CDR2 LQKENI. This CDR3 has 14 amino acids.

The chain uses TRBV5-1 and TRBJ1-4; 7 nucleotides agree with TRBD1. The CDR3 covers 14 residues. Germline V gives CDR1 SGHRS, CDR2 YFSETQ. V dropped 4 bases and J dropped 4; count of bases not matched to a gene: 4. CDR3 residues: CASSLTGLNEKLFF. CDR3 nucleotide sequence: TGCGCCAGCAGCCTGACAGGGCTTAATGAAAAACTGTTTTTT.

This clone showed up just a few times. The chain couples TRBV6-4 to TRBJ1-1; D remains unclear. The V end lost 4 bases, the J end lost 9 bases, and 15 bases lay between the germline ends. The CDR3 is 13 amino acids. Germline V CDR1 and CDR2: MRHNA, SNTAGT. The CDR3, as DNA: TGTGCCAGCAGTGCCGTGGTGAATAGTAAAGCTTTCTTT. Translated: CASSAVVNSKAFF.

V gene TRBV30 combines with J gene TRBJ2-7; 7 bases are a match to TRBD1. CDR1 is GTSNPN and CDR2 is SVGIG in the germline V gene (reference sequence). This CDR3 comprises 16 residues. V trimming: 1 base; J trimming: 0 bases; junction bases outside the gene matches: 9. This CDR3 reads CAWSGLGAGGSYEQYF. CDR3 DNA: TGTGCCTGGAGTGGGCTCGGGGCAGGGGGCTCCTACGAGCAGTACTTC.

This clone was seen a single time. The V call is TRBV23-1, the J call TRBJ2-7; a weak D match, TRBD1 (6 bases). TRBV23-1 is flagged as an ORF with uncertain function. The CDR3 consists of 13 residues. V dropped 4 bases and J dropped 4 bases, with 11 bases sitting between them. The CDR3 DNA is TGCGCCAGCAGTCTTGACAGGACTTACGAGCAGTACTTC. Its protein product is CASSLDRTYEQYF.

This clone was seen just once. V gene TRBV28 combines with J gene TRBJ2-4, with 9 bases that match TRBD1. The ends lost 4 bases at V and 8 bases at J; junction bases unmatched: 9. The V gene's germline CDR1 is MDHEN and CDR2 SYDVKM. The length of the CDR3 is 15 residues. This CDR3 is CASSSQGAPGDIQYF. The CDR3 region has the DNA TGTGCCAGCAGTTCACAGGGGGCGCCTGGGGACATTCAGTACTTC.

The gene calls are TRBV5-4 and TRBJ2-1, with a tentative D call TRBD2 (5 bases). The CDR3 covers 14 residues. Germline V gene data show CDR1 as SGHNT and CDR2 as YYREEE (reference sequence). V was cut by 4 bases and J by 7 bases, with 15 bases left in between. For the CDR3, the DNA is TGTGCCAGCAGCGTCCAAGGAGGTAGGAATGAGCAGTTCTTC. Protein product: CASSVQGGRNEQFF.

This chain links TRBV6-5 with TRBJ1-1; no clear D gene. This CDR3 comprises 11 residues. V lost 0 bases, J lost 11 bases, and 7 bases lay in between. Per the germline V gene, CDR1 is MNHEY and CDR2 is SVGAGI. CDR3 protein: CASSYSNSAFF. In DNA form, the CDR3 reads TGTGCCAGCAGTTACTCTAATTCTGCTTTCTTT.

In DNA form, the CDR3 reads TGTGCCAGCAGCGTAGGGTTTACAGGGTCAGAAAACACCATATATTTT. Amino acids: CASSVGFTGSENTIYF. V gene TRBV9 combines with J gene TRBJ1-3, with D possibly matching TRBD1 (6 bases). This CDR3 is built from 16 residues. V gave up 0 bases and J gave up 6 bases, with 16 bases separating them. From germline, CDR1 is SGDLS and CDR2 YYNGEE.